These 14 T cell receptor beta chains came from one sample sequenced in a study of early T cells in non-severe SARS-CoV-2 infection. TCRdb used MiXCR to reprocess the 5' RACE reads, holding one entry per CDR3 protein. Of 40,000 to 45,000 distinct CDR3 sequences listed, roughly 6% are singletons. The starting material was whole blood, obtained at baseline. Receptors were obtained from an adult who was a healthcare worker with PCR-confirmed SARS-CoV-2 infection or an uninfected control (not recorded which).

CDR3 residues: CAISAEGLGKNIQYF. CDR3 coding DNA: TGTGCCATCAGTGCGGAGGGACTCGGCAAAAACATTCAGTACTTC. V gene TRBV10-3 combines with J gene TRBJ2-4; D is possibly TRBD2 (6 bases). Germline CDR1 and CDR2: ENHRY and SYGVKD. The CDR3 length is 15 residues. Trimming removed 4 bases at V and 3 bases at J, with 13 bases between.

This clonotype has ten or more counts. The chain is built from TRBV12-3 or TRBV12-4 and TRBJ2-1; D tentatively fits TRBD1 or TRBD2 (5 bases each). The germline V and J ends were trimmed by 5 bases and 6 bases, with 14 bases remaining between them. There are 14 residues in the CDR3. The CDR3 spells CASSARDRGNEQFF. CDR3 sequence (DNA): TGTGCCAGCAGTGCCCGGGACCGGGGCAATGAGCAGTTCTTC.

V gene TRBV7-2 combines with J gene TRBJ2-3; 8 nucleotides align to TRBD1. Germline V gene lookup returns CDR1 SGHTA and CDR2 FQGNSA. V lost 1 base to trimming and J lost 4 bases; unmatched junction nucleotides: 7. This CDR3 is 16 amino acids long. The CDR3 DNA reads TGTGCCAGCAGCTTAGTAGCGACAGGGGAGGCAGATACGCAGTATTTT. It codes for CASSLVATGEADTQYF.

V gene TRBV25-1 combines with J gene TRBJ2-3; no clear D gene. Looked up from germline, CDR1 is MGHDK and CDR2 is SYGVNS. CDR3 length equals 14 residues. V was cut by 3 bases and J by 0 bases, with 7 bases left in between. This CDR3 is CASSDPASTDTQYF. CDR3 nucleotide sequence: TGTGCCAGCAGTGATCCAGCTAGCACAGATACGCAGTATTTT.

The table lists this clonotype with many counts. The rearrangement joins TRBV4-2 to TRBJ2-7, with 7 bases lining up with TRBD1. Germline-derived CDR1 and CDR2 are LGHNA and YNFKEQ. J lost 1 base, V lost 0 bases, and 6 bases had no gene match. This CDR3 is 16 amino acids long. The DNA of the CDR3 is TGTGCCAGCAGCCAAGATTCAGGGGGAACGTCCTACGAGCAGTACTTC. It yields the protein CASSQDSGGTSYEQYF.

This chain links TRBV12-3 or TRBV12-4 with TRBJ2-2; 9 bases are shared with TRBD1. This CDR3 spans 17 amino acids. V gave up 5 bases and J gave up 1 base; unmatched junction bases: 8. CDR3 sequence: CASSRDREGLNTGELFF. CDR3 nucleotides: TGTGCCAGCAGTAGGGACAGGGAGGGGTTGAACACCGGGGAGCTGTTTTTT.

This clonotype appeared many times. The genes are TRBV2 and TRBJ2-1; 7 nucleotides agree with TRBD2. Germline V gives CDR1 SNHLY, CDR2 FYNNEI. V trimming: 11 bases; J trimming: 12 bases; junction bases outside the gene matches: 10. The CDR3 consists of 11 residues. CDR3 sequence: CAGARPGGQFF. The CDR3 DNA reads as TGTGCCGGAGCCCGCCCGGGGGGGCAGTTCTTC. The full variable domain, in which reference TRBV2 and TRBJ2-1 provide the parts outside the CDR3, is EPEVTQTPSHQVTQMGQEVILRCVPISNHLYFYWYRQILGQKVEFLVSFYNNEISEKSEIFDDQFSVERPDGSNFTLKIRSTKLEDSAMYFCAGARPGGQFFGPGTRLTVL.

This chain connects TRBV23-1 to TRBJ2-1; either TRBD1 or TRBD2 may fit D (5 bases each). TRBV23-1 is noted as an ORF with a role that remains uncertain. Trimming shortened V by 0 bases and J by 0 bases, and 12 bases separated the two germline ends. The CDR3 spans 17 residues. CDR3 DNA sequence: TGCGCCAGCAGTCAATCATTCGGGACGAGCTCCTACAATGAGCAGTTCTTC. This codes for CASSQSFGTSSYNEQFF.

The chain joins TRBV6-2 or TRBV6-3 to TRBJ1-5, with 9 bases aligning to TRBD1. Trimming took 8 bases from V and 7 from J; bases not matched to a gene: 15. Germline assignment: CDR1 MNHEY and CDR2 SVGEGT. The CDR3 sequence is 16 residues long. The DNA of the CDR3 is TGTGCCAGCTCAAAGGACAGGGGCTTTGGAAACCAGCCCCAGCATTTT. As protein: CASSKDRGFGNQPQHF.

This clonotype was recorded at least ten times. This sequence joins TRBV11-3 and TRBJ2-7, with 13 bases matching TRBD2. This CDR3 is 15 amino acids long. J gave up 6 bases and V 5 bases, and 7 bases lay outside the gene matches. Germline-derived CDR1 and CDR2 are SGHNT and YENEEA. CDR3 bases: TGTGCCAGCAGCACGGGACTAGCGGGGCTCGGCGAGCAGTACTTC. It specifies CASSTGLAGLGEQYF.

This clonotype was recorded at least ten times. This chain links TRBV6-6 with TRBJ1-2; D is uncertain. The CDR3 spans 14 residues. V was pared by 2 bases and J by 1 base, with 8 bases between. CDR1 is MNHNY, CDR2 SVGAGI, per germline (reference sequence). The CDR3 sequence: CASSYDGNNYGYTF. Written as DNA, the CDR3 is TGTGCCAGCAGTTACGACGGCAATAACTATGGCTACACCTTC.

This clonotype was observed a few times. The chain links TRBV14 to TRBJ1-5, with 8 bases matching TRBD1. Germline CDR1 SGHDN, CDR2 FVKESK. The CDR3 is 17 residues long. The V and J ends lost 4 bases and 0 bases, in that order; junction bases with no gene match: 8. The chain's CDR3 is CASSLDREGNSNQPQHF. DNA of the CDR3: TGTGCCAGCAGCCTGGACAGGGAGGGGAATAGCAATCAGCCCCAGCATTTT.

This clonotype was seen many times. The V and J genes are TRBV6-1 and TRBJ2-7; 7 bases match TRBD1. CDR1 is MNHNS, CDR2 SASEGT, per germline. The CDR3 is made up of 15 amino acids. Trimming took 7 bases from V and 2 from J; bases not matched to a gene: 11. The CDR3: CASTRQGDPTYEQYF. Written as DNA, the CDR3 is TGTGCCAGCACCCGACAGGGCGACCCCACCTACGAGCAGTACTTC.

Ten or more counts support this clonotype. The DNA for the CDR3 is TGTGCCAGCAGCCTACGGACAGGCTCTGGGGCCAACGTCCTGACTTTC. Amino acids: CASSLRTGSGANVLTF. This chain connects TRBV7-3 to TRBJ2-6, with TRBD1 identical over 7 bases. V trimming: 5 bases; J trimming: 0 bases; junction bases outside the gene matches: 4. The CDR3 loop spans 16 amino acids. Per the germline V gene, CDR1 is SGHTA and CDR2 is FQGTGA.